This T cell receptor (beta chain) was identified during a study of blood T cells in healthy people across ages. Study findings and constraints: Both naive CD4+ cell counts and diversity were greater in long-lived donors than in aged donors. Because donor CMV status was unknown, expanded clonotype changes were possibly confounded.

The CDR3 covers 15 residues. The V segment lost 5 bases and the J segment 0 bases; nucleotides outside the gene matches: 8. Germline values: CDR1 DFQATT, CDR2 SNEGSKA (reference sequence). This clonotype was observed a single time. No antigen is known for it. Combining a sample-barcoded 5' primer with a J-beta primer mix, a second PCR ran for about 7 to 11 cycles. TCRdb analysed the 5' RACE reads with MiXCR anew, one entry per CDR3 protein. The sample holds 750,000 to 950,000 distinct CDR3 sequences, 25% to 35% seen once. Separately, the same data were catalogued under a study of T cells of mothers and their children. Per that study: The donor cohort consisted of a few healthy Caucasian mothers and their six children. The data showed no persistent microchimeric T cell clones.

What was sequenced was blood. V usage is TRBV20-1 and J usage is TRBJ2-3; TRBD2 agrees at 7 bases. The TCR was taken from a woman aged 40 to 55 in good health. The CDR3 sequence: CSADKPGLSTDTQYF. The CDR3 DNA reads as TGCAGTGCTGATAAACCGGGACTAAGCACAGATACGCAGTATTTT.